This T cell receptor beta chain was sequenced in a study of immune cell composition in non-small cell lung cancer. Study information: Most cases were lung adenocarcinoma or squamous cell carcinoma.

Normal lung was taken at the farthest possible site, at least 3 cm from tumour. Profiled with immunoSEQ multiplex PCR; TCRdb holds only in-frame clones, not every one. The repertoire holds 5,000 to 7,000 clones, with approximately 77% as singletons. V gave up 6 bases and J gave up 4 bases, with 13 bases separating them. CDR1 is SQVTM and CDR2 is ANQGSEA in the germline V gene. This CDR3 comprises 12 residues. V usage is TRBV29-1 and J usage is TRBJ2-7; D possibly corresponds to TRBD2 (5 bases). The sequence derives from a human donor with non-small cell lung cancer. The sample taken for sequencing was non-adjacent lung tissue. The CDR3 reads CSVTGRGYEQYF. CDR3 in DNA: TGCAGCGTAACGGGAAGAGGGTACGAGCAGTACTTC.